The clone carrying this T cell receptor beta chain was seen only a few times. Antigen: not known. Library preparation (for TCRbeta) was performed with unique molecular identifiers. TCRdb itself ran the PCR reads through MiXCR, one entry per CDR3 protein. The table records 70,000 to 95,000 distinct CDR3 sequences, around 16% of them present only once. This record comes from a study of T-cell reconstitution after alpha-beta-depleted transplantation in children. Whole-study results and caveats: From newly produced T cells came most of the T-cell counts and diversity one year after transplant.

Germline V lookup: CDR1 MNHEY, CDR2 SVGAGI. The CDR3 has 16 residues. V dropped 4 bases and J dropped 0 bases, with 13 bases sitting between them. The clonotype comes from a male patient between 2 and 10 years old who had a stem cell transplant for acute lymphoblastic leukemia, so the T cells may come from the graft donor. J is TRBJ1-3 and V is TRBV6-5; no definite D call. Sequencing was performed on PBMCs, mostly from graft donor cells, taken 180 days after TCRalphabeta/CD19-depleted stem cell transplant. The CDR3 here is CASSFLGVSSGNTIYF. CDR3 DNA: TGTGCCAGCAGTTTCCTTGGGGTCAGCTCTGGAAACACCATATATTTT.